This T cell receptor beta chain was captured in a study of blood T cells in healthy people across ages. CDR3 length equals 11 residues. Germline CDR1 MNHNS, CDR2 SASEGT. Next came a second PCR, run for roughly 6 to 11 cycles, which used a sample-barcoded 5' primer along with a J-beta primer mix. Each cDNA molecule received a tag from a template-switch adaptor that had 12 random nucleotides. Each CDR3 protein is one row after TCRdb ran MiXCR on the 5' RACE reads. Altogether roughly 1,000,000 distinct CDR3 sequences are present, roughly 24% being singletons, with the ten largest covering about 0.72%. Caucasian, healthy and from Russia, the donors were aged between about 6 and 90. The data were also submitted as part of a second study, on T cells of mothers and their children.

This sequence joins TRBV6-1 and TRBJ2-5; D is unresolved. The closer fit of TRBJ2-7 to the DNA end suggests the J call may be wrong. The source material was blood. The TCR originated in a girl aged 2-10 years in good health. CDR3 protein: CASSEDLEQYF. The CDR3 bases are TGTGCCAGCAGTGAAGACCTCGAGCAGTACTTC.